This TCR beta chain was retrieved from a study of T cell repertoires in cytomegalovirus infection (dated by TCRdb to the late 2010s). General notes on the study: Because public TCR beta signatures pointed to carriage of CMV infection together with the matching HLA type, the HLA type of each donor mattered for the analysis.

Trimming takes 10 bases from V and 6 bases from J, and the germline ends sit 12 bases apart. Per the germline V gene, MNHNS is the CDR1 and SASEGT is the CDR2. Including cysteine and phenylalanine, the CDR3 has 12 amino acids. The read is trimmed to its CDR3 DNA, 36 bases read in frame from base 1. Sequenced using an Illumina HiSeq 1500. TCRdb's own reprocessing of the public reads used fastp at Q25 and MiXCR and kept productive beta chains. Each CDR3 protein gets just one entry, which takes the most common genes and DNA from the rows behind it. The sample table contains approximately 71,000 distinct CDR3 sequences; only one count was recorded for 4% of them. 22% of the sample is taken by the ten largest. Notes on this clonotype: What this receptor recognizes is not known. No base quality information exists; no much larger clone differs at one position.

The full study reports these points: The ex vivo response was dominated by HLA-C-restricted CMV-specific TCR beta clonotypes, which also provided the single most frequent clonotype in two of eight donors. Carriers of CMV infection plus the relevant HLA type were discriminated by the cumulative frequency of public TCR beta family members in the study cohort and in an independent approximately 350-donor cohort.

The material sequenced was PBMCs. The sequence derives from a human donor in good health (CMV status not recorded). Some clones in this sample may be carry-over from other donors' samples. The V gene is TRBV6-1 and the J gene is TRBJ2-2; a confident D gene designation cannot be given. The CDR3 region has the sequence CATSQVPGELFF. The sequenced DNA: TGTGCCACCTCACAAGTACCCGGGGAGCTGTTTTTT.